This is a list of T cell receptor beta chains from one sample in a study of T cells in Graves' hyperthyroidism and ophthalmopathy. TCRdb analysed the multiplex PCR reads with MiXCR anew, one entry per CDR3 protein. The table lists hundreds of thousands of distinct CDR3 sequences, about 15% of them singletons. Sequences were obtained from blood. The receptors originated from a woman aged 30 to 39 with Graves' hyperthyroidism. Both conserved end residues are part of each CDR3. A clone size is listed for some rows: how often the clone was seen (once, few, many), or a class if it is expanded.

J,V,size,CDR3
TRBJ2-5,TRBV20-1,-,CSARGDTKGETQYF
TRBJ2-5,TRBV4-1,many,CASSRTGLQETQYF
TRBJ2-3,TRBV6-4,-,CANKLSTGGIDTQYF
TRBJ2-1,TRBV11-2,many,CASTRSGGQQFF
TRBJ2-2,TRBV10-3,many,CATGTGVTGELFF
TRBJ1-1,TRBV28,many,CASSPPWTSEAFF
TRBJ2-5,TRBV10-2,-,CASSDPLLAGDRTQYF
TRBJ2-1,TRBV20-1,-,CSAREGASSSYNEQFF
TRBJ2-1,TRBV6-2/TRBV6-3,-,CASHGPSNEQLF
TRBJ2-5,TRBV11-2,-,CASSLEAGGGLETQYF
TRBJ2-1,TRBV13,few,CATRTEYYNEQFF
TRBJ2-1,TRBV27,many,CASSWTTDLGSYNEQFF
TRBJ1-1,TRBV6-1,many,CASSYGWGGNTEAFF
TRBJ2-1,TRBV7-8,many,CASSFAWVVSSSGEQFF
TRBJ2-1,TRBV15,-,CATSRGDSYNEQFF
TRBJ2-5,TRBV7-2,-,CASSFGDGGAGETQYF
TRBJ2-7,TRBV30,many,CAWSVMGYEQYF
TRBJ2-7,TRBV10-1,many,CASSESQGREQYF
TRBJ2-4,TRBV28,many,CASSLGSDLAKNIQYF
TRBJ1-1,TRBV6-1,many,CASRKLQGTFSEAFF
TRBJ2-7,TRBV4-1,-,CASSQVRSDYEQYF
TRBJ2-5,TRBV12-5,many,CASGAQGPGETQYF
TRBJ2-3,TRBV24-1,few,CATSDWTPPGTDTQYF
TRBJ2-5,TRBV11-2,many,CASSRGLAKETQYF
TRBJ1-2,TRBV11-2,many,CASSLGGGYTF
TRBJ1-5,TRBV11-2,many,CASSNQRGGQPQHF
TRBJ2-3,TRBV2,many,CASTGTDTQYF
TRBJ2-2,TRBV18,few,CASSPLRWIANTGELFF
TRBJ2-2,TRBV20-1,few,CSARQAGAPNTGELFF
TRBJ2-7,TRBV6-2/TRBV6-3,many,CASSYPNHLLAGDYEQYF
TRBJ2-5,TRBV11-2,many,CASSPGTGQETQYF
TRBJ2-7,TRBV19,-,CASSIGEFWNEQYF
TRBJ2-2,TRBV27,-,CASSLRLVVGELFF
TRBJ1-1,TRBV12-3/TRBV12-4,many,CASRRYREGTEAFF
TRBJ2-1,TRBV5-1,many,CASSLEAPSYNEQFF
TRBJ1-1,TRBV6-1,-,CASRQTGSEAFF
TRBJ2-1,TRBV20-1,few,CSARDLAGNEQFF
TRBJ2-2,TRBV5-5,-,CASAGTPFTGELFF
TRBJ1-1,TRBV5-1,many,CASSLGRGMNTEAFF
TRBJ2-1,TRBV20-1,many,CSARDLGTGNYNEQFF
TRBJ2-7,TRBV11-2,-,CASSLGGAGVYEQYF
TRBJ2-7,TRBV6-2/TRBV6-3,many,CAAKEGGPYEQYF
TRBJ2-7,TRBV15,-,CATSPRRTGSSYEQYF
TRBJ1-6,TRBV28,-,CASSSRQLGSPLHF
TRBJ1-5,TRBV7-6,many,CASSLEAATSYSNQPQHF
TRBJ2-7,TRBV29-1,-,CSVAQGSGPEQYF
TRBJ2-1,TRBV30,-,CACLAGGGGEQFF
TRBJ2-3,TRBV7-2,many,CASSPRSDTQYF
TRBJ2-7,TRBV4-1,few,CASSQSPLTSGRWGGEQYF
TRBJ2-5,TRBV6-1,-,CASSEPGTGETQYF
TRBJ2-7,TRBV5-1,-,CASSPSVGGSEQYF
TRBJ2-7,TRBV9,many,CASSVDNNFYEQYF
TRBJ2-3,TRBV4-2,-,CASSQDLRGRDTQYF
TRBJ2-2,TRBV6-1,-,CASSDTAKGSGELFF
TRBJ1-1,TRBV7-6,many,CASSLSQNTEAFF
TRBJ2-3,TRBV12-3/TRBV12-4,many,CASREPRDSKQSWDTQYF
TRBJ2-3,TRBV2,many,CATSSPGQGASTQYF
TRBJ2-7,TRBV28,many,CATSQIYEQYF
TRBJ2-5,TRBV29-1,-,CSVERGGETQYF
TRBJ2-7,TRBV6-1,-,CASRPAGSAFGQYF